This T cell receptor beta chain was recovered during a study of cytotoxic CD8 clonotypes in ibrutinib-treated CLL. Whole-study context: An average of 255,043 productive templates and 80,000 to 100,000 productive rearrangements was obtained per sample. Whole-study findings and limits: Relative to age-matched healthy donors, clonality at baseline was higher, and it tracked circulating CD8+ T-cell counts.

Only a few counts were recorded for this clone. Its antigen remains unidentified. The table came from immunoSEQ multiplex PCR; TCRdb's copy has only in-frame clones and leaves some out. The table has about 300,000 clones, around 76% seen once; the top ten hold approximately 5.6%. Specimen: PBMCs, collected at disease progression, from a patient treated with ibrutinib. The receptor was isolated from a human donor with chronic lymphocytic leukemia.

DNA for the CDR3: TGTGCCAGCAGTTTGGTCTTCGGGAGCGTCACAGATACGCAGTATTTT. This sequence encodes CASSLVFGSVTDTQYF. V and J are TRBV27 and TRBJ2-3; TRBD2 might be the D (6 bases). The CDR3 is 16 residues long. V was clipped by 3 bases and J by 2 bases, with 15 bases between them. CDR1 and CDR2 from the germline V gene are MNHEY and SMNVEV (reference sequence).